This is a list of T cell receptor beta chains from one sample in a study of vaccination and CD4 T cells after COVID-19. TCRdb fed the PCR reads into MiXCR, producing one record per CDR3 protein. This sample has over 10,000 distinct CDR3 sequences, with 27% found just once. Antigens for these TCRs are unknown. Sequenced material: CD4+ T cells from blood, cultured in vitro, taken before SARS-CoV-2 vaccination. All receptors come from a human donor who received a COVID-19 vaccine. CDR3s include the opening cysteine and the closing phenylalanine or tryptophan. D genes are given only for firm matches. Clone size is given for some rows only: seen once, a few or many times, or a class if the clone is expanded.

V gene	J gene	clone size	D gene	CDR3 protein	CDR3 DNA
TRBV19	TRBJ2-1	NA	TRBD1	CASSGQGGFHEQFF	TGTGCCAGTAGTGGACAGGGGGGTTTCCATGAGCAGTTCTTC
TRBV2	TRBJ2-3	few	TRBD2	CASSDGTSGYTDTQYF	TGTGCCAGCAGTGATGGGACTAGCGGCTATACAGATACGCAGTATTTT
TRBV10-1	TRBJ1-2	few	NA	CASMREGGYTF	TGCGCCAGCATGCGGGAAGGTGGCTACACCTTC
TRBV12-5	TRBJ1-1	few	NA	CASGYNRNTEAFF	TGTGCTAGTGGTTATAACAGAAACACTGAAGCTTTCTTT
TRBV20-1	TRBJ2-5	medium-sized	TRBD2	CSALPERGAQETQYF	TGCAGTGCTCTCCCCGAGCGGGGGGCCCAAGAGACCCAGTACTTC
TRBV10-3	TRBJ1-5	few	NA	CAISLQENQPQHF	TGTGCCATCAGTCTCCAAGAGAATCAGCCCCAGCATTTT
TRBV11-2	TRBJ2-1	NA	TRBD2	CASSPGGGVRYNEQFF	TGTGCCAGCAGCCCGGGTGGGGGGGTGCGATACAATGAGCAGTTCTTC
TRBV14	TRBJ1-3	NA	NA	CASSQGHGTIYF	TGTGCCAGCAGCCAAGGACACGGGACCATATATTTT
TRBV4-1	TRBJ2-5	NA	TRBD2	CASSQASGGTRETQYF	TGCGCCAGCAGCCAGGCTAGCGGGGGGACACGAGAGACCCAGTACTTC
TRBV7-8	TRBJ2-3	NA	NA	CASSLSGLRHRLGTDTQYF	TGTGCCAGCAGCTTATCTGGGCTACGGCATCGGCTCGGCACAGATACGCAGTATTTT
TRBV6-5	TRBJ1-5	few	NA	CASSYARNQPQHF	TGTGCCAGCAGTTACGCCCGCAATCAGCCCCAGCATTTT
TRBV2	TRBJ1-2	NA	NA	CASSSQKGGGGYGYTF	TGTGCCAGCAGTTCCCAAAAAGGGGGGGGCGGCTATGGCTACACCTTC
TRBV20-1	TRBJ2-3	few	NA	CSARDRGGRADTQYF	TGCAGTGCTAGAGATCGTGGGGGACGGGCAGATACGCAGTATTTT
TRBV10-3	TRBJ1-6	medium-sized	NA	CAIGSVRGDPLHF	TGTGCCATCGGATCCGTTCGGGGGGACCCCCTCCACTTT
TRBV11-2	TRBJ1-2	NA	TRBD1	CASNTGAGGDYTF	TGTGCCAGCAACACTGGGGCAGGGGGCGACTACACCTTC
TRBV30	TRBJ1-5	NA	NA	CAWSKAEYQPQHF	TGTGCCTGGAGTAAGGCAGAGTATCAGCCCCAGCATTTT
TRBV6-1	TRBJ1-2	few	NA	CASSEALEDGYTF	TGTGCCAGCAGTGAAGCGCTCGAGGATGGCTACACCTTC
TRBV20-1	TRBJ2-5	few	NA	CSASTFVGETQYF	TGCAGTGCTAGTACGTTCGTGGGAGAGACCCAGTACTTC
TRBV6-5	TRBJ1-5	few	NA	CASSYDRRNQPQHF	TGTGCCAGCAGTTACGACAGACGCAATCAGCCCCAGCATTTT
TRBV9	TRBJ2-3	once	NA	CASSVDTDTQYF	TGTGCCAGCAGCGTAGATACAGATACGCAGTATTTT
TRBV4-1	TRBJ2-3	NA	NA	CASSQDERASTDTQYF	TGCGCCAGCAGCCAAGACGAGCGGGCGAGCACAGATACGCAGTATTTT
TRBV29-1	TRBJ1-1	NA	NA	CSGRGMNTEAFF	TGCAGCGGCAGGGGAATGAACACTGAAGCTTTCTTT
TRBV12-3/TRBV12-4	TRBJ2-3	NA	NA	CASSLPPGLPSTDTQYF	TGTGCCAGCAGTTTGCCTCCGGGATTACCTAGCACAGATACGCAGTATTTT
TRBV7-4	TRBJ1-5	few	NA	CASSLVPRGWVGQPQHF	TGTGCCAGCAGCTTAGTACCTCGTGGGTGGGTAGGGCAGCCCCAGCATTTT
TRBV30	TRBJ2-7	few	NA	CAWSPQSVRYF	TGTGCCTGGAGTCCCCAGTCGGTGAGGTACTTC
TRBV12-3/TRBV12-4	TRBJ1-5	NA	TRBD1	CASSFAGGGQPQHF	TGTGCCAGCAGTTTTGCAGGGGGCGGTCAGCCCCAGCATTTT
TRBV4-2	TRBJ2-2	NA	NA	CASSQDKASTGELFF	TGTGCCAGCAGCCAAGATAAGGCCTCCACCGGGGAGCTGTTTTTT
TRBV20-1	TRBJ2-5	NA	TRBD1	CSARVAGQGAETQYF	TGCAGTGCTAGAGTTGCGGGACAGGGAGCAGAGACCCAGTACTTC
TRBV6-1	TRBJ1-4	NA	NA	CASRTRGRGPEKLFF	TGTGCCAGCAGGACCCGCGGACGGGGTCCGGAAAAACTGTTTTTT